Below, 31 T cell receptor beta chains from the same sample are listed, as sequenced in a study of OX40 agonist ivuxolimab in advanced cancers. TCRdb's copy holds only in-frame clones and misses some; the assay was immunoSEQ multiplex PCR. The sample holds about 12,000 clones; about 81% are singletons and the top ten take over 12%. Sequenced here: CD4+ or CD8+ T cells sorted from blood, sampled in a trial of the OX40 agonist ivuxolimab. Receptor source: an adult with an advanced solid tumor such as melanoma, head and neck, liver or kidney cancer.

J is TRBJ2-7 and V is TRBV6-5, with D perhaps TRBD1 (6 bases). The germline gives CDR1 MNHEY, CDR2 SVGAGI. Trimming shortened V by 2 bases and J by 4 bases, and 12 bases separated the two germline ends. This CDR3 has 14 amino acids. This CDR3 reads CASSYPGGGYEQYF. The CDR3 region has the DNA TGTGCCAGCAGTTACCCTGGGGGCGGTTACGAGCAGTACTTC.

This clone was seen a handful of times. V gene TRBV7-6 combines with J gene TRBJ1-4; D call uncertain. Per the germline V gene, CDR1 is SGHVS and CDR2 is FNYEAQ. CDR3 length equals 15 residues. V dropped 6 bases and J dropped 0 bases, with 11 bases sitting between them. In DNA, the CDR3 is TGTGCCAGCAGACCGGGCCCTTCAACTAATGAAAAACTGTTTTTT. This gives the protein CASRPGPSTNEKLFF.

The CDR3 region has the DNA TGTGCCAGCAGCGTATCGAAGCTCCGACCCTACAATGAGCAGTTCTTC. Protein: CASSVSKLRPYNEQFF. The V call is TRBV9, the J call TRBJ2-1; D uncertain. The V gene lost 1 base and the J gene lost 2 bases, with 13 bases spanning the gap. Germline V CDR1 and CDR2: SGDLS, YYNGEE. There are 16 residues in the CDR3.

The chain recombines TRBV6-5 with TRBJ2-7, with D tentatively TRBD1 (5 bases). Trimming removed 1 base at V and 6 bases at J, with 10 bases between. The CDR3 runs 13 residues. Germline values: CDR1 MNHEY, CDR2 SVGAGI. Here the CDR3 DNA reads TGTGCCAGCAGTTACTTGGGGCTCCCCGAGCAGTACTTC. Its protein product is CASSYLGLPEQYF.

This clone was seen more than once but under ten times. The chain carries TRBV9 and TRBJ1-1; no clear D. The CDR3 contains 14 residues. Germline V lookup: CDR1 SGDLS, CDR2 YYNGEE. Trimming removed 0 bases at V and 5 bases at J, with 11 bases between. CDR3 loop: CASSVGPPGTEAFF. The CDR3 DNA sequence: TGTGCCAGCAGCGTAGGCCCCCCGGGGACTGAAGCTTTCTTT.

V usage is TRBV7-9 and J usage is TRBJ2-5; D remains ambiguous. Germline CDR1 and CDR2: SEHNR and FQNEAQ (reference sequence). The CDR3 runs 15 residues. The V gene lost 5 bases and the J gene lost 1 base, with 14 bases spanning the gap. The CDR3 loop is CASSPPGFIQETQYF. The CDR3 DNA reads as TGTGCCAGCAGCCCCCCGGGTTTTATCCAAGAGACCCAGTACTTC.

This clone has more than one count but fewer than ten. V and J are TRBV7-8 and TRBJ2-1; 7 bases agree with TRBD2. Per germline, CDR1 SGHVS and CDR2 FQNEAQ. The CDR3 is made up of 14 amino acids. Trimming removed 2 bases from V and 4 bases from J; junction bases left unmatched: 2. The chain's CDR3 is CASSLSGAYNEQFF. The CDR3 DNA reads as TGTGCCAGCAGCTTAAGCGGGGCGTACAATGAGCAGTTCTTC.

The chain joins TRBV4-3 to TRBJ2-1; D may be TRBD2 (6 bases). The CDR3 covers 14 residues. V shed 4 bases and J shed 3 bases, with 10 bases lying between them. Germline values: CDR1 LGHNA, CDR2 YSLEER. CDR3 sequence: CASSRSGNYNEQFF. CDR3 coding DNA: TGCGCCAGCAGCCGTAGCGGAAACTACAATGAGCAGTTCTTC.

This clone occurred once. The chain employs TRBV27 and TRBJ2-1; the match to TRBD2 covers 14 bases. The V gene end was trimmed by 8 bases and the J gene end by 6 bases; junction bases not matched to a gene: 3. CDR1 and CDR2 (germline): MNHEY, SMNVEV (reference sequence). CDR3 size: 14 residues. CDR3 sequence reads: CASQGLAGGNEQFF. CDR3 nucleotides: TGTGCCAGCCAAGGACTAGCGGGAGGCAATGAGCAGTTCTTC.

This clone has a handful of counts. The V call is TRBV7-6, the J call TRBJ2-3, with 7 bases aligning to TRBD2. CDR3 size: 13 residues. V lost 6 bases, J lost 3 bases, and 3 bases stayed unmatched. Germline CDR1 SGHVS, CDR2 FNYEAQ. The CDR3: CASRGSGTDTQYF. For the CDR3, the DNA is TGTGCCAGCAGAGGTAGCGGGACAGATACGCAGTATTTT.

The V and J genes are TRBV9 and TRBJ2-7, with 7 bases aligning to TRBD1. Germline values: CDR1 SGDLS, CDR2 YYNGEE. CDR3 length equals 14 residues. V shed 0 bases, J shed 5 bases, and the junction held 5 bases outside the gene matches. This chain's CDR3 is CASSVAQGENEQYF. The DNA for the CDR3 is TGTGCCAGCAGCGTAGCCCAGGGGGAGAACGAGCAGTACTTC.

J is TRBJ2-1 and V is TRBV5-1; D possibly uses TRBD1 or TRBD2 (6 bases each). The CDR3 length is 15 residues. The V end was cut by 4 bases, the J end by 10 bases, with 21 bases between. Germline-derived CDR1 and CDR2 are SGHRS and YFSETQ. CDR3 loop: CASSPEPYGGEEQFF. CDR3 bases: TGCGCCAGCAGCCCCGAACCATACGGGGGCGAAGAGCAGTTCTTC. Together with reference TRBV5-1 and TRBJ2-1, the CDR3 gives the full variable domain: KAGVTQTPRYLIKTRGQQVTLSCSPISGHRSVSWYQQTPGQGLQFLFEYFSETQRNKGNFPGRFSGRQFSNSRSEMNVSTLELGDSALYLCASSPEPYGGEEQFFGPGTRLTVL.

CDR3 bases: TGTGCCAGCAGCTTGTGGGACAGGACTAATGAAAAACTGTTTTTT. Translation gives CASSLWDRTNEKLFF. The chain employs TRBV5-6 and TRBJ1-4; 8 bases are a match to TRBD1. Germline V gives CDR1 SGHDT, CDR2 YYEEEE. Losses at the gene ends were 1 base for V and 2 bases for J; bases not matched to a gene: 1. The CDR3 covers 15 residues. Looking up the rest from reference TRBV5-6 and TRBJ1-4 gives the full variable domain: DAGVTQSPTHLIKTRGQQVTLRCSPKSGHDTVSWYQQALGQGPQFIFQYYEEEERQRGNFPDRFSGHQFPNYSSELNVNALLLGDSALYLCASSLWDRTNEKLFFGSGTQLSVL.

V gene TRBV7-9 combines with J gene TRBJ1-1, with D possibly TRBD1 on 6 matching bases. Germline lookup yields CDR1 SEHNR and CDR2 FQNEAQ (reference sequence). V was trimmed by 0 bases and J by 1 base, leaving 15 bases between them. This CDR3 spans 17 amino acids. As DNA, the CDR3 is TGTGCCAGCAGCTTAGCAATCGGGGGGCCAAAGAACACTGAAGCTTTCTTT. Protein: CASSLAIGGPKNTEAFF.

This rearrangement joins TRBV4-2 to TRBJ1-5; D gene ambiguous. V was clipped by 1 base and J by 0 bases, with 7 bases between them. This CDR3 comprises 15 residues. Germline V gene sequence: CDR1 LGHNA, CDR2 YNFKEQ. The CDR3 region has the DNA TGTGCCAGCAGCCAAGTCCAGACTAGCAATCAGCCCCAGCATTTT. Translated: CASSQVQTSNQPQHF.

The chain combines TRBV4-3 with TRBJ2-5; possible D gene TRBD2, 6 bases. The end of the DNA aligns better with TRBJ2-7, so the J call may be wrong. The CDR3 sequence is 15 residues long. Germline V gives CDR1 LGHNA, CDR2 YSLEER. Here the CDR3 DNA reads TGCGCCAGCAGCCCCGCCGTGGGGGGCTCCTACGAGCAGTACTTC. Translated, it gives CASSPAVGGSYEQYF.

The chain employs TRBV5-8 and TRBJ2-4; D remains unclear. CDR3 length: 17 residues. Germline-derived CDR1 and CDR2 are SGHTS and YDEGEE. Trimming cost V 5 bases and J 1 base, with 19 bases left between them. For the CDR3, the DNA is TGTGCCAGCAGGGGATACGAAAGCCCGGCGGCCAAAAACATTCAGTACTTC. Protein sequence: CASRGYESPAAKNIQYF.

This rearrangement joins TRBV7-9 to TRBJ1-5; 7 bases are a match to TRBD1. V lost 2 bases, J lost 3 bases, and 4 bases stayed unmatched. The CDR3 runs to 15 residues. Germline CDR1 and CDR2: SEHNR and FQNEAQ (reference sequence). CDR3: CASSLTGTANQPQHF. CDR3 DNA sequence: TGTGCCAGCAGCTTAACCGGGACAGCCAATCAGCCCCAGCATTTT.

CDR3 residues: CASSVSGNEQYF. The CDR3 DNA follows: TGTGCCAGCAGCGTCTCGGGAAACGAGCAGTACTTC. The J gene is TRBJ2-7, the V gene TRBV9, with D tentatively TRBD2 (5 bases). There are 12 residues in the CDR3. Deletions cut 2 bases from V and 5 bases from J, with 8 bases between. Per germline, CDR1 SGDLS and CDR2 YYNGEE.

CDR3 protein: CASSPPGRAQHF. The CDR3 bases are TGTGCCAGCAGCCCCCCGGGTCGAGCCCAGCATTTT. The chain couples TRBV11-3 to TRBJ1-5; D not certain. Germline-derived CDR1 and CDR2 are SGHNT and YENEEA. The ends were cut back, 5 bases at V and 11 bases at J, with 13 bases in the middle. The CDR3 is made up of 12 amino acids.

V is TRBV19 and J is TRBJ2-2; 9 nucleotides align to TRBD1. Germline loops: CDR1 LNHDA, CDR2 SQIVND (reference sequence). After removal of 1 base from V and 6 bases from J, the junction contained 9 bases not matched to a gene. This CDR3 contains 17 residues. The CDR3 region is CASSIGDRVELAGELFF. The DNA of the CDR3 is TGTGCCAGTAGTATAGGGGACAGGGTGGAGTTGGCCGGGGAGCTGTTTTTT.

J is TRBJ2-3 and V is TRBV2, with D perhaps matching TRBD1 (5 bases). The CDR3 has 14 amino acids. From germline, CDR1 is SNHLY and CDR2 FYNNEI. The V end was cut by 4 bases, the J end by 0 bases, with 8 bases between. In nucleotides, the CDR3 is TGTGCCAGCAGTGGCAGGGCTAGCACAGATACGCAGTATTTT. Its translation: CASSGRASTDTQYF.

This clone is medium-sized within its sample. The gene calls are TRBV10-3 and TRBJ1-1, with D unclear. Germline V gives CDR1 ENHRY, CDR2 SYGVKD. This CDR3 has 12 residues. The V and J ends lost 6 bases and 1 base respectively, with 6 bases between them. DNA of the CDR3: TGTGCCATCAGAGGAGGGAACACTGAAGCTTTCTTT. Protein: CAIRGGNTEAFF.

This clone was picked up one time. This chain connects TRBV5-6 to TRBJ2-7; D not resolved. The V gene lost 2 bases and the J gene lost 2 bases, with 14 bases spanning the gap. Germline assignment: CDR1 SGHDT and CDR2 YYEEEE. This CDR3 is 15 amino acids long. The CDR3 here is CASSFPTTDTYEQYF. For the CDR3, the DNA is TGTGCCAGCAGCTTTCCCACGACGGATACCTACGAGCAGTACTTC.

About this clone: This sequence may be a read error, since a much larger clone differs from it by one base. The chain is built from TRBV6-6 and TRBJ2-1, with D unresolved. The CDR3 consists of 13 residues. Germline V gene sequence: CDR1 MNHNY, CDR2 SVGAGI (reference sequence). The CDR3 sequence is CASSYSVRNAQFF. CDR3 in DNA: TGTGCCAGCAGTTACTCTGTCCGGAATGCGCAGTTCTTC.

This clone has a handful of counts. This chain links TRBV19 with TRBJ2-7; D remains unclear. Germline V lookup: CDR1 LNHDA, CDR2 SQIVND (reference sequence). The CDR3 totals 15 residues. V lost 5 bases to trimming and J lost 3 bases, with 17 bases between them. The CDR3 sequence: CASSVSGASVYEQYF. CDR3 in DNA: TGTGCCAGTAGTGTATCGGGTGCCTCGGTCTACGAGCAGTACTTC.

CDR3 nucleotides: TGTGCCAGCAGCTTAATTCGGCGGGAGTACAATGAGCAGTTCTTC. It translates to CASSLIRREYNEQFF. The chain has TRBV7-3 and TRBJ2-1; 7 bases agree with TRBD2. CDR3 length: 15 residues. Germline CDR1 and CDR2: SGHTA and FQGTGA. Trimming removed 1 base from V and 4 bases from J; junction bases left unmatched: 4.

The gene calls are TRBV6-6 and TRBJ2-3; maybe TRBD2 (6 bases). CDR1 MNHNY and CDR2 SVGAGI come from the germline V gene (reference sequence). The CDR3 extends over 16 amino acids. Trimming pared 2 bases from V and 1 base from J, leaving 13 bases between. CDR3 coding DNA: TGTGCCAGCAGTTACGTCCCGCTAGCGCGCACAGATACGCAGTATTTT. It encodes CASSYVPLARTDTQYF.

The table lists this clone with a few counts. The rearrangement links TRBV7-2 to TRBJ2-1; possible D gene TRBD1, 7 bases. Germline CDR1 and CDR2: SGHTA and FQGNSA. Trimming cost V 1 base and J 7 bases, with 20 bases left between them. This CDR3 has 17 amino acids. The CDR3 sequence: CASSLDLTRGGFNEQFF. CDR3 sequence (DNA): TGTGCCAGCAGCTTAGACTTGACTAGAGGGGGCTTTAATGAGCAGTTCTTC.

The J gene is TRBJ2-2, the V gene TRBV4-1, with D perhaps given as TRBD1 or TRBD2 (5 bases each). Looked up from germline, CDR1 is MGHRA and CDR2 is YSYEKL. V lost 1 base, J lost 5 bases, and 11 bases lay in between. This CDR3 region has 15 residues. CDR3 amino acids: CASSQAVGVTGELFF. For the CDR3, the DNA is TGCGCCAGCAGCCAAGCCGTGGGGGTAACCGGGGAGCTGTTTTTT.

This chain uses TRBV25-1 with TRBJ2-5; perhaps TRBD2 as D (5 bases). Per the germline V gene, CDR1 is MGHDK and CDR2 is SYGVNS. The CDR3 contains 17 residues. The germline V and J ends were trimmed by 0 bases and 4 bases, with 18 bases remaining between them. The CDR3 nucleotides are TGTGCCAGCAGTGAATATATGAGGGAGTCGTTTCGAGAGACCCAGTACTTC. It yields the protein CASSEYMRESFRETQYF.